What follows are 20 T cell receptor beta chains derived from one specimen sequenced in a study of T cell responses to AZD1222 COVID-19 vaccine. TCRdb's copy holds only in-frame clones and misses some; the assay was immunoSEQ multiplex PCR. The sample includes around 150,000 clones, 88% of them seen just once. The specimen was peripheral blood, collected on day 0 of AZD1222 vaccination. The origin of the receptors is an adult in good health.

The gene calls are TRBV30 and TRBJ1-2, with 7 bases aligning to TRBD1. There are 14 residues in the CDR3. The germline gives CDR1 GTSNPN, CDR2 SVGIG (reference sequence). V shed 2 bases and J 6 bases; nucleotides not matched to a gene: 9. In DNA form, the CDR3 reads TGTGCCTGGAGTAGGGACAGCCTGCTTGATGGCTACACCTTC. It is translated as CAWSRDSLLDGYTF.

The chain combines TRBV27 with TRBJ2-7; D tentatively reads TRBD1 or TRBD2 (5 bases each). V lost 1 base and J 0 bases, leaving 16 bases between the germline ends. Per the germline V gene, CDR1 is MNHEY and CDR2 is SMNVEV (reference sequence). This CDR3 has 17 amino acids. CDR3: CASSLLSGTASSYEQYF. The CDR3 region has the DNA TGTGCCAGCAGTTTATTATCCGGGACCGCCTCCTCCTACGAGCAGTACTTC.

This clone was seen once. The genes are TRBV18 and TRBJ1-2; possible D gene TRBD1, 5 bases. Per the germline V gene, CDR1 is KGHSH and CDR2 is LQKENI. The V gene lost 2 bases and the J gene lost 2 bases, with 9 bases spanning the gap. The CDR3 is 14 amino acids. The CDR3 bases are TGTGCCAGCTCACCAACAGGAGAAAACTATGGCTACACCTTC. Translating gives CASSPTGENYGYTF.

This clone was seen more than once but under ten times. The chain is built from TRBV30 and TRBJ1-2; 9 nucleotides match TRBD1. This CDR3 spans 14 amino acids. The germline gives CDR1 GTSNPN, CDR2 SVGIG (reference sequence). The V and J ends lost 1 base and 8 bases, in that order; junction bases with no gene match: 8. CDR3 sequence: CAWSAHRGQGGYTF. The CDR3 DNA follows: TGTGCCTGGAGTGCCCACAGGGGGCAGGGCGGCTACACCTTC.

V and J are TRBV5-4 and TRBJ2-5; 13 bases are shared with TRBD2. The CDR3 covers 17 residues. CDR1 is SGHNT, CDR2 YYREEE, per germline (reference sequence). V dropped 3 bases and J dropped 2; count of bases not matched to a gene: 7. In nucleotides, the CDR3 is TGTGCCAGCAGCTCGGAGCCGGGACTAGCGGGACAAGAGACCCAGTACTTC. This translates into CASSSEPGLAGQETQYF.

The rearrangement joins TRBV2 to TRBJ1-1; D may be TRBD1 (5 bases). Trimming took 8 bases from V and 9 from J, leaving 16 bases between them. Germline loops: CDR1 SNHLY, CDR2 FYNNEI. CDR3 length: 12 amino acids. The CDR3, as DNA: TGTGCCAGCGGGAGGACAAGTATCAAAGCTTTCTTT. Its translation is CASGRTSIKAFF.

The V call is TRBV7-2, the J call TRBJ2-2; no firm D call. The CDR3 consists of 14 residues. Germline V CDR1 and CDR2: SGHTA, FQGNSA. Trimming removed 3 bases from V and 3 bases from J, with 8 bases in between. This CDR3 is CASSFLRDTGELFF. CDR3 sequence (DNA): TGTGCCAGCAGCTTCCTTCGGGACACCGGGGAGCTGTTTTTT.

The rearrangement links TRBV2 to TRBJ2-6; D gene uncertain. The germline V and J ends were trimmed by 6 bases and 0 bases, with 6 bases remaining between them. The CDR3 is 14 amino acids. Germline CDR1 is SNHLY and CDR2 is FYNNEI. For the CDR3, the DNA is TGTGCCAGCAGGGCAAGCTCTGGGGCCAACGTCCTGACTTTC. This gives the protein CASRASSGANVLTF.

The chain joins TRBV7-2 to TRBJ1-5, with TRBD1 matching 7 bases. The CDR3 consists of 16 residues. V shed 3 bases, J shed 0 bases, and the junction held 5 bases outside the gene matches. Germline CDR1 and CDR2: SGHTA and FQGNSA. CDR3 DNA sequence: TGTGCCAGCAGCTTGGCGACAGGGCTTAGCAATCAGCCCCAGCATTTT. It encodes CASSLATGLSNQPQHF.

CDR3 in DNA: TGTGCCAGCAGTTGGAACAAGGACTATGCGACAGTGGATACGCAGTATTTT. Translated: CASSWNKDYATVDTQYF. The chain joins TRBV27 to TRBJ2-3, with D maybe TRBD2 (6 bases). The germline gives CDR1 MNHEY, CDR2 SMNVEV (reference sequence). V lost 4 bases and J lost 6, with 23 bases in between. The CDR3 totals 17 residues.

The chain joins TRBV19 to TRBJ1-4; D is unclear. The V end lost 3 bases, the J end lost 8 bases, and 7 bases lay between the germline ends. Germline CDR1 is LNHDA and CDR2 is SQIVND (reference sequence). CDR3 length: 12 amino acids. CDR3 loop: CASSMGYEKLFF. The CDR3 region has the DNA TGTGCCAGTAGTATGGGTTACGAAAAACTGTTTTTT.

The chain employs TRBV5-4 and TRBJ1-1, with unresolved D. Germline CDR1 reads SGHNT; CDR2 reads YYREEE (reference sequence). The germline V and J ends were trimmed by 2 bases and 4 bases, with 15 bases remaining between them. CDR3 length: 15 residues. The CDR3 nucleotides are TGTGCCAGCAGCTTCGGCGCGACGGCGAGCACTGAAGCTTTCTTT. Its translation: CASSFGATASTEAFF. Filled out from reference TRBV5-4 and TRBJ1-1, the complete variable domain reads ETGVTQSPTHLIKTRGQQVTLRCSSQSGHNTVSWYQQALGQGPQFIFQYYREEENGRGNFPPRFSGLQFPNYSSELNVNALELDDSALYLCASSFGATASTEAFFGQGTRLTVV.

This chain connects TRBV3-1 (or the pseudogene TRBV3-2) to TRBJ2-3; no firm D call. The germline V gene has CDR1 LGHDT and CDR2 YNNKEL (reference sequence). The CDR3 runs 14 residues. The CDR3 spells CASTDHGGTDTQYF. CDR3 nucleotides: TGTGCATCGACGGACCATGGGGGCACAGATACGCAGTATTTT.

V is TRBV4-2 and J is TRBJ2-1; D may be TRBD2 (6 bases). CDR3 size: 17 residues. V was trimmed by 3 bases and J by 2 bases, leaving 17 bases between them. CDR1 and CDR2 from the germline V gene are LGHNA and YNFKEQ. CDR3 DNA sequence: TGTGCCAGCAGCCAGGGGGACGGACGCGGGACCTACAATGAGCAGTTCTTC. Protein product: CASSQGDGRGTYNEQFF.

V gene TRBV9 combines with J gene TRBJ1-1, with 7 bases aligning to TRBD1. This CDR3 has 16 residues. Germline V gene data show CDR1 as SGDLS and CDR2 as YYNGEE. The ends lost 4 bases at V and 0 bases at J; junction bases unmatched: 9. CDR3 nucleotide sequence: TGTGCCAGCAGCCCCACTGCCGGGACAGTGAACACTGAAGCTTTCTTT. Protein: CASSPTAGTVNTEAFF.

J is TRBJ2-3 and V is TRBV7-9, with D unresolved. The length of the CDR3 is 14 residues. Trimming shortened V by 2 bases and J by 1 base, and 7 bases separated the two germline ends. Per germline, CDR1 SEHNR and CDR2 FQNEAQ (reference sequence). The CDR3 loop is CASSLKLGTDTQYF. The CDR3 bases are TGTGCCAGCAGCTTAAAGCTAGGCACAGATACGCAGTATTTT.

This clone has a single count. J is TRBJ1-3 and V is TRBV28, with TRBD1 as a possible D gene (6 bases). V gave up 6 bases and J gave up 0 bases, with 21 bases separating them. The CDR3 has 18 residues. The V gene's germline CDR1 is MDHEN and CDR2 SYDVKM. CDR3 bases: TGTGCCAGCAGCTCCCTCCGGGACACATCCTTCTCTGGAAACACCATATATTTT. Protein sequence: CASSSLRDTSFSGNTIYF.

Only one count was recorded for this clone. This chain connects TRBV25-1 to TRBJ2-1, with TRBD2 matching 14 bases. Germline CDR1 is MGHDK and CDR2 is SYGVNS. CDR3 length: 15 residues. J gave up 6 bases and V 4 bases, and 2 bases lay outside the gene matches. The CDR3 region is CASSGLAGGFNEQFF. CDR3 DNA: TGTGCCAGCAGTGGACTAGCGGGAGGGTTCAATGAGCAGTTCTTC.

The CDR3 region is CASSYSPDRGHGAFF. The CDR3 region has the DNA TGTGCCAGCAGTTACTCCCCCGACAGGGGGCACGGAGCTTTCTTT. The V gene is TRBV6-2 or TRBV6-3, the J gene TRBJ1-1; 10 bases line up with TRBD1. Germline assignment: CDR1 MNHEY and CDR2 SVGEGT. The CDR3 is made up of 15 amino acids. J lost 10 bases, V lost 0 bases, and 8 bases had no gene match.

The J gene is TRBJ1-5, the V gene TRBV6-5; D is unclear. The CDR3 length is 13 residues. The V gene's germline CDR1 is MNHEY and CDR2 SVGAGI. V was clipped by 4 bases and J by 3 bases, with 7 bases between them. Written as DNA, the CDR3 is TGTGCCAGCAGTTTGAGATACAATCAGCCCCAGCATTTT. Protein sequence: CASSLRYNQPQHF.